One sample yielded the 25 T cell receptor beta chains listed below, sequenced in a study of blood T cell repertoires in COVID-19. Produced via immunoSEQ multiplex PCR; TCRdb's table is partial and in-frame only. In the table there are some 230,000 clones, around 82% of which are singletons. Sequencing used peripheral blood. These receptors were obtained from a woman in her 30s who had recovered from COVID-19.

The chain joins TRBV28 to TRBJ1-5, with TRBD1 identical over 9 bases. From germline, CDR1 is MDHEN and CDR2 SYDVKM. The CDR3 sequence is 15 residues long. V dropped 6 bases and J dropped 5; count of bases not matched to a gene: 8. CDR3 region: CASRGGTGNYQPQHF. DNA for the CDR3: TGTGCCAGCAGGGGGGGGACAGGGAATTATCAGCCCCAGCATTTT.

V usage is TRBV6-5 and J usage is TRBJ2-7, with unresolved D. CDR1 is MNHEY, CDR2 SVGAGI, per germline. The CDR3 runs to 16 residues. Deletions cut 0 bases from V and 2 bases from J, with 14 bases between. This CDR3 reads CASSYSLERSTYEQYF. CDR3 nucleotides: TGTGCCAGCAGTTACTCGCTAGAAAGGTCTACCTACGAGCAGTACTTC.

The genes are TRBV5-4 and TRBJ2-3; 16 bases fit TRBD2. This CDR3 has 16 amino acids. Unmatched junction bases numbered 3, after V lost 3 bases and J lost 5 bases. The V gene's germline CDR1 is SGHNT and CDR2 YYREEE (reference sequence). CDR3 DNA: TGTGCCAGCAGCTGGGGACTAGCGGGAGGGGAAGATACGCAGTATTTT. Translating it yields CASSWGLAGGEDTQYF.

The chain is built from TRBV28 and TRBJ2-5, with 12 bases that match TRBD1. The CDR3 spans 16 residues. After removal of 5 bases from V and 5 bases from J, the junction contained 9 bases not matched to a gene. The germline V gene encodes CDR1 MDHEN and CDR2 SYDVKM. The CDR3 protein is CASSGGTGGAGETQYF. As DNA, the CDR3 is TGTGCCAGCAGTGGAGGGACAGGGGGCGCAGGGGAGACCCAGTACTTC.

The table lists this clone with a few counts. The CDR3 nucleotides read TGTGCCAGCAGTGACTCGGGGGACTCAAGCACAGATACGCAGTATTTT. Translation: CASSDSGDSSTDTQYF. The chain recombines TRBV6-4 with TRBJ2-3, with a possible D match to TRBD2 (6 bases). The length of the CDR3 is 16 residues. The germline CDR1 and CDR2 sequences are MRHNA and SNTAGT. Trimming stripped 0 bases from V and 0 bases from J, with 10 bases between.

The J gene is TRBJ1-3, the V gene TRBV6-5, with D maybe TRBD1 (5 bases). The CDR3 contains 14 residues. The germline gives CDR1 MNHEY, CDR2 SVGAGI. The V gene lost 6 bases and the J gene lost 0 bases, with 9 bases spanning the gap. CDR3 in DNA: TGTGCCAGCAGGCTACAGGTCTCTGGAAACACCATATATTTT. Protein sequence: CASRLQVSGNTIYF.

The V gene is TRBV5-4, the J gene TRBJ1-6; D is possibly TRBD1 (6 bases). The CDR3 runs 16 residues. Germline CDR1 reads SGHNT; CDR2 reads YYREEE (reference sequence). V was pared by 5 bases and J by 0 bases, with 12 bases between. The CDR3 region has the DNA TGTGCCAGCAGTTCGGACAGCAGCTCCTATAATTCACCCCTCCACTTT. The encoded protein is CASSSDSSSYNSPLHF.

CDR3 loop: CSGGLGTGYTEAFF. In DNA form, the CDR3 reads TGCAGCGGGGGCTTAGGGACAGGGTATACTGAAGCTTTCTTT. The chain couples TRBV29-1 to TRBJ1-1, with 9 bases aligning to TRBD1. The CDR3 contains 14 residues. CDR1 is SQVTM, CDR2 ANQGSEA, per germline. V gave up 7 bases and J gave up 5 bases; unmatched junction bases: 11.

The chain recombines TRBV3-1 (or the pseudogene TRBV3-2) with TRBJ1-2; unclear D gene. In germline, CDR1 is LGHDT, CDR2 YNNKEL (reference sequence). Deletions cut 0 bases from V and 3 bases from J, with 8 bases between. CDR3 length equals 14 residues. As DNA, the CDR3 is TGTGCCAGCAGCCAAGATGGCGACTACTATGGCTACACCTTC. Its translation: CASSQDGDYYGYTF.

The gene calls are TRBV5-1 and TRBJ2-7; 9 positions agree with TRBD1. The length of the CDR3 is 15 residues. The V and J ends lost 4 bases and 4 bases, in that order; junction bases with no gene match: 9. Looked up from germline, CDR1 is SGHRS and CDR2 is YFSETQ. The CDR3 loop reads CASSIPDRGGYEQYF. CDR3 sequence (DNA): TGCGCCAGCAGCATCCCGGACAGGGGAGGGTACGAGCAGTACTTC.

The rearrangement links TRBV6-2 or TRBV6-3 to TRBJ2-1, with 7 bases aligning to TRBD2. This CDR3 spans 12 amino acids. Germline V lookup: CDR1 MNHEY, CDR2 SVGEGT. V trimming: 5 bases; J trimming: 7 bases; junction bases outside the gene matches: 2. The CDR3 loop reads CASSTRGNEQFF. In DNA form, the CDR3 reads TGTGCCAGCAGTACGCGGGGGAATGAGCAGTTCTTC.

V is TRBV30 and J is TRBJ1-2; 9 bases align to TRBD1. Trimming removed 1 base from V and 2 bases from J; junction bases left unmatched: 5. This CDR3 is 15 amino acids long. Germline V CDR1 and CDR2: GTSNPN, SVGIG (reference sequence). In DNA, the CDR3 is TGTGCCTGGAGTGACTCCGGGACAGGGAACTATGGCTACACCTTC. Protein: CAWSDSGTGNYGYTF.

The J gene is TRBJ2-3, the V gene TRBV28, with D uncertain. This CDR3 comprises 12 residues. V was trimmed by 5 bases and J by 7 bases, leaving 10 bases between them. Germline CDR1 reads MDHEN; CDR2 reads SYDVKM. The CDR3 sequence is CASSRHGYTQYF. Written as DNA, the CDR3 is TGTGCCAGCAGTAGACATGGGTATACGCAGTATTTT.

V and J are TRBV28 and TRBJ1-2, with 8 bases that match TRBD1. Germline assignment: CDR1 MDHEN and CDR2 SYDVKM. This CDR3 is 13 amino acids long. V lost 5 bases, J lost 8 bases, and 7 bases stayed unmatched. CDR3 sequence reads: CASSLDREGGYTF. The CDR3, as DNA: TGTGCCAGCAGTCTGGACAGGGAAGGAGGCTACACCTTC.

V is TRBV4-2 and J is TRBJ1-3; no definite D call. Germline-derived CDR1 and CDR2 are LGHNA and YNFKEQ. The CDR3 spans 13 residues. Trimming cost V 4 bases and J 0 bases, with 4 bases left between them. CDR3 region: CASSLNSGNTIYF. CDR3 bases: TGTGCCAGCAGCCTAAACTCTGGAAACACCATATATTTT.

The J gene is TRBJ2-3, the V gene TRBV7-6, with 12 bases that match TRBD2. V shed 4 bases and J 1 base; nucleotides not matched to a gene: 3. Germline V gives CDR1 SGHVS, CDR2 FNYEAQ. The length of the CDR3 is 16 residues. CDR3 in amino acids: CASSWTSGERTDTQYF. The CDR3 DNA reads TGTGCCAGCAGCTGGACTAGCGGGGAGCGCACAGATACGCAGTATTTT.

This clone was observed a single time. This chain uses TRBV5-1 with TRBJ2-1, with 9 nucleotides matching TRBD2. The CDR3 sequence is 15 residues long. The germline gives CDR1 SGHRS, CDR2 YFSETQ. The J segment lost 6 bases and the V segment lost 2 bases, leaving 6 bases of the junction unmatched. This CDR3 reads CASSLRGRVPNEQFF. In DNA form, the CDR3 reads TGCGCCAGCAGCTTACGCGGGAGGGTGCCCAATGAGCAGTTCTTC.

The rearrangement joins TRBV5-5 to TRBJ2-3, with TRBD2 matching over 14 bases. The germline V gene has CDR1 SGHKS and CDR2 YYEKEE (reference sequence). Germline trimming cut 5 bases from V and 0 bases from J; bases unmatched to any gene: 8. This CDR3 comprises 18 residues. In DNA, the CDR3 is TGTGCCAGCAGTGAAGGGACTAGCGGGGGCGATAGCACAGATACGCAGTATTTT. Translation gives CASSEGTSGGDSTDTQYF.

The chain carries TRBV7-9 and TRBJ2-7; 10 bases are shared with TRBD1. Germline V CDR1 and CDR2: SEHNR, FQNEAQ (reference sequence). This CDR3 spans 14 amino acids. Trimming took 5 bases from V and 3 from J; bases not matched to a gene: 4. CDR3 DNA: TGTGCCAGCAGCCCTGGACAGGGGGGCTACGAGCAGTACTTC. Protein product: CASSPGQGGYEQYF.

This chain connects TRBV27 to TRBJ2-7; D gene ambiguous. V lost 8 bases, J lost 4 bases, and 15 bases lay in between. This CDR3 comprises 13 residues. Germline-derived CDR1 and CDR2 are MNHEY and SMNVEV (reference sequence). CDR3 sequence (DNA): TGTGCCAGCGGGTTGACTTTCGGTTACGAGCAGTACTTC. It is translated as CASGLTFGYEQYF.

This clone was detected a few times. The V and J genes are TRBV28 and TRBJ1-4; possibly TRBD1 for D (5 bases). Germline V lookup: CDR1 MDHEN, CDR2 SYDVKM. V was cut by 8 bases and J by 4 bases, with 14 bases left in between. The CDR3 is 14 residues long. This chain's CDR3 is CASGRGGNNEKLFF. The CDR3 DNA follows: TGTGCCAGCGGGAGGGGAGGTAATAATGAAAAACTGTTTTTT.

The gene calls are TRBV19 and TRBJ1-5, with 8 bases identical to TRBD1. Germline V lookup: CDR1 LNHDA, CDR2 SQIVND (reference sequence). CDR3 length equals 16 residues. J lost 2 bases, V lost 11 bases, and 14 bases had no gene match. The CDR3: CASNGAQGAGNQPQHF. In DNA form, the CDR3 reads TGTGCCTCGAATGGCGCCCAGGGGGCAGGCAATCAGCCCCAGCATTTT.

This clone was found a few times. The chain employs TRBV6-4 and TRBJ2-3; TRBD2 aligns across 9 bases. CDR3 length equals 15 residues. V gave up 3 bases and J gave up 2 bases; unmatched junction bases: 3. Germline-derived CDR1 and CDR2 are MRHNA and SNTAGT. CDR3 residues: CASSEGGRATDTQYF. In DNA form, the CDR3 reads TGTGCCAGCAGTGAGGGCGGGAGGGCCACAGATACGCAGTATTTT.

The rearrangement joins TRBV28 to TRBJ2-2; 13 bases align to TRBD2. Losses at the gene ends were 4 bases for V and 0 bases for J; bases not matched to a gene: 8. This CDR3 is built from 19 residues. Germline CDR1 is MDHEN and CDR2 is SYDVKM. CDR3 nucleotides: TGTGCCAGCAGTTCTATTAGGACTAGCGGGAGTCCGAACACCGGGGAGCTGTTTTTT. This gives the protein CASSSIRTSGSPNTGELFF.

This clone has only one observation. V is TRBV30 and J is TRBJ1-3, with D uncertain. V was trimmed by 7 bases and J by 5 bases, leaving 15 bases between them. The germline gives CDR1 GTSNPN, CDR2 SVGIG (reference sequence). This CDR3 contains 13 residues. The CDR3: CASSEGRRNTIYF. CDR3 in DNA: TGTGCCTCATCGGAGGGTCGCCGAAACACCATATATTTT. The full variable domain, its missing parts supplied by reference TRBV30 and TRBJ1-3, is SQTIHQWPATLVQPVGSPLSLECTVEGTSNPNLYWYRQAAGRGLQLLFYSVGIGQISSEVPQNLSASRPQDRQFILSSKKLLLSDSGFYLCASSEGRRNTIYFGEGSWLTVV.